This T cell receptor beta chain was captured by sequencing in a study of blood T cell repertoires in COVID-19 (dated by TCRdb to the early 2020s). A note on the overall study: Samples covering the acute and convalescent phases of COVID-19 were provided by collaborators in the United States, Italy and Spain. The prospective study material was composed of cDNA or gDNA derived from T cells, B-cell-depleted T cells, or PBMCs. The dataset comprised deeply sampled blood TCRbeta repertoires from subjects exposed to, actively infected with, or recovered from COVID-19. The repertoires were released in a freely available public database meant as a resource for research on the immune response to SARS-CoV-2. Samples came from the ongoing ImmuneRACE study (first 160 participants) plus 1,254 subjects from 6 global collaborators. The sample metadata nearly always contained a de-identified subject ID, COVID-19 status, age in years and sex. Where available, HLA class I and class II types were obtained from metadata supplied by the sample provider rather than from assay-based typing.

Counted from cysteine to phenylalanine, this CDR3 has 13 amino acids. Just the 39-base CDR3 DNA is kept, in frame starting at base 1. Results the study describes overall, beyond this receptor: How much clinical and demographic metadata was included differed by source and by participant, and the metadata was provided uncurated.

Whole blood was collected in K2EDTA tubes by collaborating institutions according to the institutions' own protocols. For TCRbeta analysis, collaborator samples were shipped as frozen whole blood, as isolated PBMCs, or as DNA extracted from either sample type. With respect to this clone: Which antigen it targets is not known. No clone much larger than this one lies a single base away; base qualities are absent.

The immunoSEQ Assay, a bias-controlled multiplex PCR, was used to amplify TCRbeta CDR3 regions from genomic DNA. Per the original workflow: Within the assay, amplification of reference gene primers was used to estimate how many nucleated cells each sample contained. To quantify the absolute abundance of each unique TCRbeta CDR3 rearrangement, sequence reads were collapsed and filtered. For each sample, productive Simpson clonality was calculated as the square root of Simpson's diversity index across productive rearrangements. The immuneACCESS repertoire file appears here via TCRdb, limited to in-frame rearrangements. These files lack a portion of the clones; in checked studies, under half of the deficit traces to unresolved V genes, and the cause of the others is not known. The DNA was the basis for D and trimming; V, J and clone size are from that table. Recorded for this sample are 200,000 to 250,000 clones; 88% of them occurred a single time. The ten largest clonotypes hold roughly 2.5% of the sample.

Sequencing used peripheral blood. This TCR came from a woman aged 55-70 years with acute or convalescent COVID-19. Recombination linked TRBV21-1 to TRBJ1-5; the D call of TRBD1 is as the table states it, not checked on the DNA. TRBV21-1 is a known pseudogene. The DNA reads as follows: TGTGCCAGCACAGGGGGCGTACATCAGCCCCAGCATTTT. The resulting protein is CASTGGVHQPQHF.